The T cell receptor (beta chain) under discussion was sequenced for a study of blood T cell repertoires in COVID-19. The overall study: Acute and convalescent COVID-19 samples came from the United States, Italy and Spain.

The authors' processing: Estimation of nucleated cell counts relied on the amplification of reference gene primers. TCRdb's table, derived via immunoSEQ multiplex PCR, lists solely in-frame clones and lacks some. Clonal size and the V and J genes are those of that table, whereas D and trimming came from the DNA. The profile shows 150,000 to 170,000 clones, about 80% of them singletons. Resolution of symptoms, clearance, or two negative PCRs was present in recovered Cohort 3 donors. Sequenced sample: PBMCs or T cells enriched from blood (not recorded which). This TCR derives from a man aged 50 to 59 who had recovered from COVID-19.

The CDR3 sequence: CASSFGTMKTDTQYF. CDR3 nucleotides: TGCGCCAGCAGCTTCGGGACTATGAAAACAGATACGCAGTATTTT. The chain combines TRBV5-1 with TRBJ2-3; 7 bases are a match to TRBD2. CDR3 length: 15 amino acids. Germline lookup yields CDR1 SGHRS and CDR2 YFSETQ. Trimming cost V 2 bases and J 3 bases; bases outside gene matches: 6.